This T cell receptor beta chain comes out of a study of identical twins. TCRdb re-analysed the 5' RACE reads in MiXCR, keeping a single row per CDR3 protein. The table includes nearly 650,000 distinct CDR3 sequences, under 8.5% detected once. General study results and limits: Twins showed weaker excess sharing in their beta out-of-frame sequences. For cord blood, abundant beta clonotypes had fewer insertions, unlike memory repertoires, which showed none. Out-of-frame alpha sequences that twins shared showed excess low generation probability.

Each donor was a healthy Caucasian. Trimming cost V 4 bases and J 4 bases; bases outside gene matches: 4. Germline V gives CDR1 ENHRY, CDR2 SYGVKD. This CDR3 comprises 15 residues. There are a few counts of this clonotype. Antigen: not known. This same sample was also taken into another study, of yellow fever vaccine responses in identical twins.

This clonotype was sampled from a woman aged 18 to 35 in good health. The V gene is TRBV10-3, the J gene TRBJ2-1, with 10 bases fitting TRBD2. Sequencing used PBMCs. The CDR3, as DNA: TGTGCCATCAGTGCGCTAGCGGGAGCATACAATGAGCAGTTCTTC. Residues: CAISALAGAYNEQFF.